This T cell receptor beta chain comes out of a study of beta chain features in type 1 diabetes (dated 2018 in TCRdb). The study in broad terms: No differences in mean age, gender distribution, total cell number or subset yield were found between patients and healthy donors. Regulatory and stem cell-like memory subsets were obtained from only 8 patients and about 8 healthy donors, while naive and central memory subsets were obtained from all 30 or so donors. A total of 85 million to 140 million sorted cells were examined across all samples, and a strong correlation was observed between cell number per subset and RNA yield. The study compared the TCRB repertoires of sorted circulating CD4+ T cell subsets in recently diagnosed type 1 diabetes patients with those in matched healthy donors.

This clone occurred a few times. Its cognate antigen has yet to be identified. Base qualities are missing; no much larger clone stands one base away. General study outcomes and caveats: PCR may preferentially amplify shorter templates, but because patient and control samples were amplified and corrected together, any resulting skew would affect both groups equally. Because cDNA rather than genomic DNA was sequenced, highly expressing activated cells could have been over-represented, although no difference in activation and CD3 levels was found between groups. Because small numbers of individuals were included in the HLA sub-analyses, any influence of HLA type on TCRB rearrangement was left unresolved. Naive, central memory and regulatory TCRB repertoires appeared more similar among patients than among healthy donors. In all four CD4+ subsets, TCRB CDR3 length was moderately but significantly shorter in type 1 diabetes patients. Patients with type 1 diabetes made fewer insertions and deleted more nucleotides at VDJ recombination sites, implying thymic rearrangement abnormalities.

The V end loses 2 bases and the J end loses 0 bases, and a stretch of 11 bases separates them. Its CDR3 holds 16 amino acids, cysteine through phenylalanine. Left in the record is the CDR3 DNA by itself, 48 bases read in frame from the first base. CDR1 and CDR2, looked up from the germline V gene, are MGHRA and YSYEKL. The High Capacity cDNA Reverse Transcription Kit was used to reverse transcribe all of the isolated RNA, meaning that expressed TCRB transcripts were what got sequenced. Deep immunoSEQ sequencing was performed on naive, central memory and regulatory T cell samples, with an average of around 3.5 million total reads per sample. Sorted cells were lysed in RLT buffer and RNA was extracted with DNase-treated RNeasy Micro or Mini kits, depending on cell number. Each cell subset was processed separately to prevent cross-contamination, with patient and healthy donor samples processed together. TCRB sequences were amplified from cDNA with the immunoSEQ multiplex PCR, producing 87-bp fragments spanning the CDR3 region. Sequencing of the amplicons was performed on the Illumina HiSeq platform. The published analysis was carried out like this. Synthetic template baselines were used to correct PCR bias computationally, reads within Hamming distance 2 were collapsed, and singletons that could not be merged were discarded. Reads were aligned to IMGT to assign V, D and J genes, CDR3 length, and insertions or deletions at six rearrangement sites. Within each subset, clonotype counts were normalized to sorted cell number, after which true diversity and Gini coefficients were computed with the tcR R package. The overlap coefficient, calculated on TCRB nucleotide sequences, was used to quantify repertoire sharing. Out-of-frame TCRB sequences from naive cells were analyzed as a proxy for the pre-selection repertoire. As stored in TCRdb, this immuneACCESS dataset retains in-frame rearrangements with V and J assigned. A fraction of the clones does not appear; measured against another copy, unresolved V genes explain less than half of the discrepancy, and the remainder lacks a known reason. D and trimming come from the DNA, and the V and J calls and clone size come from that table. The sample table contains about 740,000 clones; only one count was recorded for around an eighth of them. Of the sample, 0.02% to 0.025% is held by the ten largest clones.

Each donor gave one peripheral blood draw, roughly 110 mL on average, collected into heparinised tubes. A BD FACSAria II was used to sort naive, central memory, regulatory and stem cell-like memory CD4+ T cells with a panel that included CD45RO, CCR7, CD25, CD127, CD95 and CD27. Purity was above 98% for every sorted population. PBMCs were isolated immediately by Lymphoprep density gradient centrifugation and stained directly without culture. To minimize batch effects, samples were stained and sorted in pairs, one healthy donor with one patient per experiment. Material: naive CD4+ T cells from blood. Sample cell subset or site, as interpreted from the label and publication: true naive CD4+ T cells. This receptor was obtained from a man in his late teens or twenties with type 1 diabetes. The chain is made from TRBV4-1 and TRBJ1-3; the D region possibly corresponds to TRBD1 (5 bases align). The CDR3 reads as follows: CASSQPRGISGNTIYF. The DNA sequence is given as TGCGCCAGCAGCCAACCACGGGGGATCTCTGGAAACACCATATATTTT.